Listed below are T cell receptor beta chains from one sample, sequenced in a study of chronic HIV infection and antiretroviral therapy. TCRdb fed the 5' RACE reads into MiXCR, producing one record per CDR3 protein. The table includes roughly 39,000 distinct CDR3 sequences, more than 8% detected once. Material for sequencing was peripheral blood. These receptors originate from an adult who had HIV and had not received antiretroviral therapy, or was an uninfected healthy control (not recorded which). Both conserved end residues are part of each CDR3. A D gene is named only where the DNA matches it firmly. Where a row states a size, it is once, few, many or the class of an expanded clone; other rows omit it.

cdr3_nt,cdr3_aa,d_call,clone_size,v_call,j_call
TGTGCCAGCAGCTCGGAGGGCCTCGAGCAGTACTTC,CASSSEGLEQYF,-,many,TRBV7-2,TRBJ2-7
TGCAGCTACGGACTAGCGGGAGGGAGTGAGCAGTTCTTC,CSYGLAGGSEQFF,TRBD2,many,TRBV29-1,TRBJ2-1
TGTGCCAGCAGTTTTGCCCCCGCGGGGCAGTTCTTC,CASSFAPAGQFF,-,many,TRBV28,TRBJ2-1
TGCAGCGTTGATAAAAGGGGGATACAGGGTACCTACGAGCAGTACTTC,CSVDKRGIQGTYEQYF,-,-,TRBV29-1,TRBJ2-7
TGTGCCAGCAGCGTAGGCTACAGTTTGCGAGAGACCCAGTACTTC,CASSVGYSLRETQYF,-,-,TRBV9,TRBJ2-5
TGCAGCGTTGAAACAGGGGGAAATGAAAAACTGTTTTTT,CSVETGGNEKLFF,TRBD1,-,TRBV29-1,TRBJ1-4
TGCAGCGTTGCTAGACTAGCGGGAGGGGGCAATGAGCAGTTCTTC,CSVARLAGGGNEQFF,TRBD2,-,TRBV29-1,TRBJ2-1
TGTGCCAGCAGTTCCCCAAGGCTAGCGGGAGGTGGCTACGAGCAGTACTTC,CASSSPRLAGGGYEQYF,TRBD2,many,TRBV28,TRBJ2-7
TGTGCCAGCAGTGAACAACAGGGAGTCGGGGCTTTCTTT,CASSEQQGVGAFF,-,-,TRBV2,TRBJ1-1
TGTGCCAGCAGCATAAACAGGGCCGATACGCAGTATTTT,CASSINRADTQYF,-,many,TRBV9,TRBJ2-3
TGTGCCAGTAATTTGACTCCGAACACCGGGGAGCTGTTTTTT,CASNLTPNTGELFF,-,-,TRBV19,TRBJ2-2
TGCAGCGTTGCCGGGACTAGGGAAAACACAGATACGCAGTATTTT,CSVAGTRENTDTQYF,TRBD2,-,TRBV29-1,TRBJ2-3
TGTGCCAGCAGCCAATTCACAGGGTTTTTTGGCTACACCTTC,CASSQFTGFFGYTF,-,many,TRBV14,TRBJ1-2
TGTGCCAGCAGGTGGGCCACGACCAACGAGCAGTACTTC,CASRWATTNEQYF,-,few,TRBV28,TRBJ2-7
TGTGCCAGCAGACCGACCGCGACAGGCACCGGGGAGCTGTTTTTT,CASRPTATGTGELFF,-,-,TRBV6-2/TRBV6-3,TRBJ2-2
TGTGCCAGCTCACCCTCTCTTAGCACAGATACGCAGTATTTT,CASSPSLSTDTQYF,-,many,TRBV18,TRBJ2-3
TGTGCCAGCAGCTACCGTGGGGGAGAGACCCAGTACTTC,CASSYRGGETQYF,-,few,TRBV28,TRBJ2-5
TGTGCCAGCAGCTTGGGCGGGGGCTCCTACGAGCAGTACTTC,CASSLGGGSYEQYF,TRBD2,many,TRBV7-6,TRBJ2-7
TGCAGTGCTAGAGATCCCCGGTTAGGCGGCCTTTGGTCACCCCTCCACTTT,CSARDPRLGGLWSPLHF,-,-,TRBV20-1,TRBJ1-6
TGCGCCAGCAGTCGCACACCGGGCACAGATACGCAGTATTTT,CASSRTPGTDTQYF,-,few,TRBV5-1,TRBJ2-3
TGTGCCAGCAGCGAGGGACAGGGGGCCTACGATGAGCAGTTCTTC,CASSEGQGAYDEQFF,TRBD1,many,TRBV28,TRBJ2-1
TGCGCCAGCAGCTCCTGGACAGGCGAAGAGACCCAGTACTTC,CASSSWTGEETQYF,TRBD1,medium-sized,TRBV5-1,TRBJ2-5
TGCAGCGTGGCAGGGAACGGCGGCGAGCAGTACTTC,CSVAGNGGEQYF,-,few,TRBV29-1,TRBJ2-7
TGCAGCGTCCCGGCAGACGGGACCCAAGAGACCCAGTACTTC,CSVPADGTQETQYF,-,few,TRBV29-1,TRBJ2-5
TGCAGCGGGGCACTCGGGACAGCTAATGAGCAGTTCTTC,CSGALGTANEQFF,TRBD1,few,TRBV29-1,TRBJ2-1
TGTGCCAGCTGGCGGGGGAACACTGAAGCTTTCTTT,CASWRGNTEAFF,-,-,TRBV27,TRBJ1-1
TGTGCCAGCAGCCAAAGCGGGAGGCCAGGCACCGGGGAGCTGTTTTTT,CASSQSGRPGTGELFF,TRBD2,-,TRBV3-1,TRBJ2-2
TGTGCCAGCAGTTCCCAGGCAGGCCCTGGAAACACCATATATTTT,CASSSQAGPGNTIYF,-,-,TRBV28,TRBJ1-3
TGTGCCAGTAGCGGGACTAGCGGGAACGATGAGCAGTTCTTC,CASSGTSGNDEQFF,TRBD2,many,TRBV19,TRBJ2-1
TGTGCCAGCACGGAACAACCCTCTGGGGCCAACGTCCTGACTTTC,CASTEQPSGANVLTF,-,-,TRBV6-2/TRBV6-3,TRBJ2-6
TGTGCCAGCAGTTTAATGCTGCAGAACACTGAAGCTTTCTTT,CASSLMLQNTEAFF,-,few,TRBV28,TRBJ1-1
TGCAGCGTTGAGAGGGGCGCGAGGCAAGAGACCCAGTACTTC,CSVERGARQETQYF,-,-,TRBV29-1,TRBJ2-5
TGTGCCAGCAGCGTAGGAATAGAGGGGTACTACGAGCAGTACTTC,CASSVGIEGYYEQYF,-,many,TRBV9,TRBJ2-7
TGTGCCAGCAGCCTATCTACTAGCACAGATACGCAGTATTTT,CASSLSTSTDTQYF,-,many,TRBV9,TRBJ2-3
TGCGCCAGCAGTGAAATGAGCGGTTACACTGAAGCTTTCTTT,CASSEMSGYTEAFF,-,few,TRBV10-2,TRBJ1-1
TGCAGTGCTGGGACAGCCATGAATAGCAATCAGCCCCAGCATTTT,CSAGTAMNSNQPQHF,TRBD1,few,TRBV20-1,TRBJ1-5
TGCAGTGCTTTTGGGAGTTCTACTGGCGAGCAGTACTTC,CSAFGSSTGEQYF,-,many,TRBV20-1,TRBJ2-7
TGCGCCAGCAGCTTGGTAGACAATGAGCAGTTCTTC,CASSLVDNEQFF,-,many,TRBV5-1,TRBJ2-1
TGTGCCAGCAGTGAAGTGACAGGGAGGGCAGAGACGCAGTATTTT,CASSEVTGRAETQYF,-,-,TRBV2,TRBJ2-3
TGTGCCAGCAGTTATAGGACACTCTATGGCTACACCTTC,CASSYRTLYGYTF,-,many,TRBV6-2/TRBV6-3,TRBJ1-2
TGTGCCAGCAGCCCCCCAGCGGACACAGATACGCAGTATTTT,CASSPPADTDTQYF,-,many,TRBV7-9,TRBJ2-3
TGTGCCAGTAGTTTCCGACTAGCGGGAGGGCCTTTCTCCTACAATGAGCAGTTCTTC,CASSFRLAGGPFSYNEQFF,TRBD2,-,TRBV19,TRBJ2-1
TGCGCCAGCAGCTTGGCTTCCCGAGTCGCGGGAGCCACAGATACGCAGTATTTT,CASSLASRVAGATDTQYF,TRBD2,few,TRBV5-1,TRBJ2-3
TGTGCCACCAGTAGGGAAGAAAAACTGTTTTTT,CATSREEKLFF,-,few,TRBV15,TRBJ1-4
TGTGCCAGCAGTAATTTCGGGGGCACTGAAGCTTTCTTT,CASSNFGGTEAFF,-,-,TRBV6-1,TRBJ1-1
TGTGCCAGCAGCTTCTCGCTCCTGGGGACCGGGGAGCTGTTTTTT,CASSFSLLGTGELFF,-,many,TRBV7-9,TRBJ2-2
TGTGCCAGCAGTTCCGGGACGGTAGCGGGCTACACCTTC,CASSSGTVAGYTF,-,-,TRBV28,TRBJ1-2
TGTGCCAGCAGCTTACAGGGGCGGGTAGAGACCCAGTACTTC,CASSLQGRVETQYF,-,many,TRBV7-2,TRBJ2-5
TGCGCCAGCAGCCCGGTAGGGTCTCCAAGCCAAGAGACCCAGTACTTC,CASSPVGSPSQETQYF,-,many,TRBV5-1,TRBJ2-5
TGCAGCGTTGAAGTCCGACAGCTAATGAACACTGAAGCTTTCTTT,CSVEVRQLMNTEAFF,-,-,TRBV29-1,TRBJ1-1
TGCGCCAGCAGCTTGGAAAATACGCAGTATTTT,CASSLENTQYF,-,few,TRBV5-1,TRBJ2-3